The 23 T cell receptor beta chains listed next were all sequenced from one sample in a study of radiation and T cells in renal cell carcinoma (dated by TCRdb to about 2020). The time point label, read with the paper, signifies: blood 4 weeks post-SBRT, at nephrectomy. The sample's treatment or condition label is to be understood as: 15 Gy SBRT to primary tumor, nephrectomy 4 weeks later. Receptors were amplified or captured by the immunoSEQ multiplex PCR assay. TCRdb obtained this table from immuneACCESS and retained in-frame rearrangements with V and J assigned. These tables miss some clones; where compared with another copy, unresolved V genes account for less than half of the shortfall, and the remainder is unexplained. Here the sample has some 150,000 clones; 70% to 90% occur a single time. The ten largest clones capture 15% to 20% of the sample. Specimen: blood, collected from a patient whose treatment included radiotherapy and nephrectomy. The receptors derive from a woman in her fifties or sixties with renal cell carcinoma.

This chain links TRBV6-5 with TRBJ2-2; 8 nucleotides line up with TRBD2. V lost 6 bases, J lost 6 bases, and 6 bases stayed unmatched. In germline, CDR1 is MNHEY, CDR2 SVGAGI. The CDR3 has 14 amino acids. The CDR3 DNA reads TGTGCCAGCAGGGAAGGACTAGCTCCCGGGGAGCTGTTTTTT. Encoded protein: CASREGLAPGELFF.

V is TRBV5-6 and J is TRBJ1-1; D gene uncertain. Trimming took 5 bases from V and 1 from J, leaving 18 bases between them. Per germline, CDR1 SGHDT and CDR2 YYEEEE. This CDR3 has 16 residues. The CDR3 protein is CASSYPRSEPNTEAFF. CDR3 nucleotides: TGTGCCAGCAGTTACCCTCGCTCGGAACCGAACACTGAAGCTTTCTTT.

This rearrangement joins TRBV5-4 to TRBJ2-2; D remains ambiguous. CDR3 length equals 13 residues. CDR1 is SGHNT and CDR2 is YYREEE in the germline V gene (reference sequence). Trimming removed 7 bases from V and 4 bases from J, with 11 bases in between. The CDR3 DNA sequence: TGTGCCAGCTACAGTGTAGGCACCGGGGAGCTGTTTTTT. It encodes CASYSVGTGELFF.

The chain couples TRBV6-1 to TRBJ1-2; 9 bases map to TRBD1. CDR3 size: 14 residues. Germline CDR1 MNHNS, CDR2 SASEGT. V was pared by 1 base and J by 6 bases, with 3 bases of the junction left unmatched. The chain's CDR3 is CASSEVRTGDGYTF. CDR3 DNA: TGTGCCAGCAGTGAAGTAAGGACAGGGGATGGCTACACCTTC.

The rearrangement uses TRBV5-4 and TRBJ2-7; 10 bases fit TRBD1. The junction had 5 bases not matched to a gene; V was cut back by 0 bases and J by 5 bases. CDR1 and CDR2 from the germline V gene are SGHNT and YYREEE (reference sequence). CDR3 length: 15 residues. The CDR3 sequence: CASSLGGTGVHEQYF. CDR3 coding DNA: TGTGCCAGCAGCTTGGGTGGGACAGGGGTCCACGAGCAGTACTTC.

The chain uses TRBV7-2 and TRBJ2-2, with 9 bases aligning to TRBD1. Germline V gives CDR1 SGHTA, CDR2 FQGNSA. Trimming removed 1 base from V and 3 bases from J; junction bases left unmatched: 3. This CDR3 has 16 residues. CDR3 nucleotide sequence: TGTGCCAGCAGCTTAGGGGGACAGGGAGACACCGGGGAGCTGTTTTTT. Translation: CASSLGGQGDTGELFF.

Notes on this clone: An end of the junction differs from the germline gene, which may be a read error. V and J are TRBV28 and TRBJ2-2; D perhaps matches TRBD2 (7 bases). Germline lookup yields CDR1 MDHEN and CDR2 SYDVKM. This CDR3 contains 16 residues. The chain's CDR3 is CASSHLVGGQTGQLFF. The CDR3 DNA reads as TGTGCCAGCAGTCACCTAGTCGGGGGGCAAACCGGGCAGCTGTTTTTT.

This rearrangement joins TRBV7-9 to TRBJ1-3, with D possibly matching TRBD1 (5 bases). CDR3 size: 14 residues. Trimming shortened V by 3 bases and J by 8 bases, and 14 bases separated the two germline ends. Germline CDR1 is SEHNR and CDR2 is FQNEAQ (reference sequence). As DNA, the CDR3 is TGTGCCAGCAGCTTCAGAGGGGATGTGGACACCATATATTTT. This encodes CASSFRGDVDTIYF.

This chain links TRBV11-3 with TRBJ2-6; D remains unclear. The V end was cut by 1 base, the J end by 0 bases, with 4 bases between. The germline V gene encodes CDR1 SGHNT and CDR2 YENEEA. The CDR3 is 15 residues long. The CDR3 DNA is TGTGCCAGCAGCTTAGGAGTCTCTGGGGCCAACGTCCTGACTTTC. This translates into CASSLGVSGANVLTF.

The V call is TRBV5-1, the J call TRBJ1-5; possibly TRBD1 for D (5 bases). CDR3 size: 14 residues. Germline V gives CDR1 SGHRS, CDR2 YFSETQ. V was pared by 7 bases and J by 4 bases, with 15 bases between. DNA for the CDR3: TGCGCCAGCGGGACCGGGGATCGGAATCAGCCCCAGCATTTT. It encodes CASGTGDRNQPQHF.

The V and J genes are TRBV28 and TRBJ2-7; unclear D gene. Germline CDR1 reads MDHEN; CDR2 reads SYDVKM. V was cut by 6 bases and J by 0 bases, with 9 bases left in between. The CDR3 totals 13 residues. CDR3 bases: TGTGCCAGCAGACCCGGTAGCTCCTACGAGCAGTACTTC. Encoded protein: CASRPGSSYEQYF.

In this sample, this clone turned up a few times. This chain connects TRBV29-1 to TRBJ1-1; D not certain. This CDR3 contains 10 residues. The germline CDR1 and CDR2 sequences are SQVTM and ANQGSEA. With 6 bases removed from V and 0 bases from J, the gap between germline ends came to 2 bases. CDR3 in amino acids: CSVMNTEAFF. The CDR3 bases are TGCAGCGTAATGAACACTGAAGCTTTCTTT.

This clone has just a few counts. The chain couples TRBV18 to TRBJ1-5; D not resolved. The V gene's germline CDR1 is KGHSH and CDR2 LQKENI. Trimming pared 6 bases from V and 10 bases from J, leaving 13 bases between. The CDR3 is made up of 12 amino acids. CDR3 in amino acids: CASSLWSAPQHF. The CDR3, as DNA: TGTGCCAGCTCGCTTTGGTCTGCCCCCCAGCATTTT.

The chain is built from TRBV11-3 and TRBJ2-5; D is possibly TRBD1 or TRBD2 (5 bases each). Trimming removed 0 bases at V and 9 bases at J, with 17 bases between. Germline V lookup: CDR1 SGHNT, CDR2 YENEEA. This CDR3 has 15 residues. The CDR3 loop reads CASSLDHGAQGAQYF. CDR3 bases: TGTGCCAGCAGCTTAGATCACGGGGCCCAAGGGGCCCAGTACTTC.

V gene TRBV9 combines with J gene TRBJ1-2; D may be TRBD1 (5 bases). Per germline, CDR1 SGDLS and CDR2 YYNGEE. The CDR3 spans 16 residues. V lost 4 bases and J lost 7, with 23 bases in between. Here the CDR3 reads CASSPQPTADLGGYTF. The CDR3 bases are TGTGCCAGCAGCCCTCAACCGACAGCAGACTTGGGTGGCTACACCTTC.

The V gene is TRBV18, the J gene TRBJ2-1; D is ambiguous. From germline, CDR1 is KGHSH and CDR2 LQKENI. Trimming left V 6 bases short and J 0 bases short, with 15 bases between. There are 16 residues in the CDR3. The CDR3 nucleotides are TGTGCCAGCTCCCCCATACAAGAAAGCTCCTACAATGAGCAGTTCTTC. It codes for CASSPIQESSYNEQFF.

The chain joins TRBV28 to TRBJ2-7; unclear D gene. CDR1 is MDHEN, CDR2 SYDVKM, per germline. With 8 bases removed from V and 3 bases from J, the gap between germline ends came to 11 bases. The CDR3 runs 12 residues. The CDR3 sequence is CASALANYEQYF. The CDR3 DNA sequence: TGTGCCAGCGCCCTGGCCAACTACGAGCAGTACTTC.

This chain connects TRBV28 to TRBJ1-5, with 7 bases identical to TRBD1. Trimming took 5 bases from V and 0 from J; bases not matched to a gene: 7. CDR3 length: 16 residues. The V gene's germline CDR1 is MDHEN and CDR2 SYDVKM. Written as DNA, the CDR3 is TGTGCCAGCAGTCAAGGGGGCCTCTATAGCAATCAGCCCCAGCATTTT. Protein sequence: CASSQGGLYSNQPQHF.

The chain joins TRBV9 to TRBJ1-1; no clear D gene. CDR1 SGDLS and CDR2 YYNGEE come from the germline V gene. Trimming removed 0 bases from V and 4 bases from J, with 13 bases in between. The CDR3 is 15 amino acids. This CDR3 reads CASSVVDEGGTEAFF. For the CDR3, the DNA is TGTGCCAGCAGCGTAGTTGACGAAGGAGGCACTGAAGCTTTCTTT.

The chain links TRBV5-1 to TRBJ2-2; TRBD1 agrees at 10 bases. J gave up 8 bases and V 4 bases, and 11 bases lay outside the gene matches. The CDR3 has 16 residues. Germline assignment: CDR1 SGHRS and CDR2 YFSETQ. This CDR3 is CASSLNPGQGLGELFF. CDR3 DNA sequence: TGCGCCAGCAGCCTCAATCCGGGACAGGGGCTAGGGGAGCTGTTTTTT.

The chain combines TRBV4-3 with TRBJ2-1; 7 bases are shared with TRBD2. This CDR3 is built from 15 residues. Trimming cost V 1 base and J 4 bases; bases outside gene matches: 4. The V gene's germline CDR1 is LGHNA and CDR2 YSLEER. In DNA, the CDR3 is TGCGCCAGCAGCCAAGGAAGCGGGGTTTACAATGAGCAGTTCTTC. It specifies CASSQGSGVYNEQFF.

The chain joins TRBV6-1 to TRBJ2-5; weak D call: TRBD1 (5 bases). Trimming cost V 3 bases and J 2 bases, with 10 bases left between them. CDR3 length: 14 amino acids. The germline CDR1 and CDR2 sequences are MNHNS and SASEGT. Here the CDR3 reads CASSDRVLQETQYF. In DNA, the CDR3 is TGTGCCAGCAGTGACAGGGTCCTTCAAGAGACCCAGTACTTC.

As DNA, the CDR3 is TGTGCCAGCAGTTTCTTACGGGACAGGGCCTCTGGCGGGGAGCTGTTTTTT. This gives the protein CASSFLRDRASGGELFF. J is TRBJ2-2 and V is TRBV27; 9 bases agree with TRBD1. V lost 3 bases, J lost 7 bases, and 12 bases stayed unmatched. The CDR3 contains 17 residues. Germline V gives CDR1 MNHEY, CDR2 SMNVEV (reference sequence).